These T cell receptor beta chains were read from a single sample in a study of blood T cell repertoires in COVID-19. Here immunoSEQ multiplex PCR was the method, and the copy in TCRdb shows in-frame clones only, minus some. Among over 130,000 clones listed, roughly 85% were seen once. The sample was peripheral blood. The receptors were sampled from a man in his sixties or seventies with acute or convalescent COVID-19. CDR3s include the opening cysteine and the closing phenylalanine or tryptophan. Fields, in order: clone size, V gene, D gene, J gene, CDR3 protein, CDR3 DNA. The D gene is left open where the match is weak. Expanded clones are given a class, and other clones once, few, many or no size at all.

NA	TRBV18	NA	TRBJ1-4	CASGLGPGDEKLFF	TGTGCCAGCGGCTTGGGGCCAGGGGATGAAAAACTGTTTTTT
NA	TRBV11-3	TRBD1	TRBJ2-7	CASSPDRGYEQYF	TGTGCCAGCAGCCCGGACAGGGGCTACGAGCAGTACTTC
NA	TRBV6-2/TRBV6-3	TRBD2	TRBJ2-1	CASSIIPLSGIAHNEQFF	TGTGCCAGCAGTATAATCCCCCTCAGCGGGATAGCACACAATGAGCAGTTCTTC
NA	TRBV5-6	TRBD2	TRBJ2-2	CASSPDGGRRTGELFF	TGTGCCAGCAGCCCCGACGGGGGGAGACGGACCGGGGAGCTGTTTTTT
few	TRBV7-3	TRBD1	TRBJ2-7	CASSSDRGDEQYF	TGTGCCAGCAGCTCCGACAGGGGGGACGAGCAGTACTTC
NA	TRBV7-7	TRBD2	TRBJ2-1	CASSLGLAGGDNEQFF	TGTGCTAGCAGCTTAGGGCTAGCGGGAGGGGACAATGAGCAGTTCTTC
NA	TRBV2	TRBD1	TRBJ1-6	CASRGLRQGRNSPLHF	TGTGCCAGCAGGGGACTTAGACAGGGCCGGAATTCACCCCTCCACTTT
NA	TRBV5-1	TRBD1	TRBJ1-3	CASSFGQGASGNTIYF	TGCGCCAGCAGCTTCGGTCAGGGGGCTTCAGGAAACACCATATATTTT
NA	TRBV5-1	TRBD1	TRBJ1-2	CASSPRQGRDSGYTF	TGCGCCAGCAGCCCCCGACAGGGGCGGGACTCTGGCTACACCTTC
NA	TRBV18	TRBD1	TRBJ2-7	CASSQDRGYEQYF	TGTGCCAGCTCACAGGACAGGGGCTACGAGCAGTACTTC
NA	TRBV6-2/TRBV6-3	NA	TRBJ2-2	CASSYKQGNTGELFF	TGTGCCAGCAGTTACAAACAGGGAAACACCGGGGAGCTGTTTTTT
NA	TRBV11-2	TRBD1	TRBJ1-1	CASSLPQGVVTEAFF	TGTGCCAGCAGCCTGCCACAGGGGGTTGTGACTGAAGCTTTCTTT
NA	TRBV10-3	NA	TRBJ1-3	CAISSPSGNTIYF	TGTGCCATCAGTTCTCCCTCTGGAAACACCATATATTTT
NA	TRBV12-3/TRBV12-4	NA	TRBJ2-3	CASRGAGDTQYF	TGTGCCAGCAGGGGGGCAGGAGATACGCAGTATTTT
NA	TRBV2	TRBD2	TRBJ2-1	CASSEEAGGGLNEQFF	TGTGCCAGCAGTGAAGAGGCAGGCGGGGGGCTCAATGAGCAGTTCTTC
NA	TRBV2	TRBD1	TRBJ2-1	CASSGGQGAVYEQFF	TGTGCCAGCAGTGGGGGACAGGGGGCAGTGTATGAGCAGTTCTTC
NA	TRBV28	NA	TRBJ2-7	CASSPREAAWSGEQYF	TGTGCCAGCAGCCCCAGGGAGGCGGCGTGGAGCGGAGAGCAGTACTTC
NA	TRBV7-2	TRBD1	TRBJ1-5	CASSTLGAGGGQPQHF	TGTGCCAGCAGCACACTAGGAGCAGGGGGTGGCCAGCCCCAGCATTTT
NA	TRBV2	TRBD1	TRBJ2-5	CASSEGTVGTAQETQYF	TGTGCCAGCAGTGAAGGGACAGTTGGGACAGCTCAAGAGACCCAGTACTTC
NA	TRBV19	TRBD1	TRBJ1-5	CASRQQGQQPQHF	TGTGCCAGTAGACAACAGGGGCAACAGCCCCAGCATTTT
NA	TRBV27	NA	TRBJ2-3	CASSLGAADTQYF	TGTGCCAGCAGTTTGGGGGCGGCAGATACGCAGTATTTT
NA	TRBV19	NA	TRBJ2-3	CATSADGTDTQYF	TGTGCCACTTCCGCGGATGGCACAGATACGCAGTATTTT
NA	TRBV11-2	NA	TRBJ2-3	CASSLGLSTDTQYF	TGTGCCAGCAGCTTAGGTCTGAGCACAGATACGCAGTATTTT
NA	TRBV19	NA	TRBJ2-2	CASSFLPGQRNTGELFF	TGTGCCAGTAGCTTCCTTCCAGGACAGCGGAACACCGGGGAGCTGTTTTTT
NA	TRBV13	TRBD2	TRBJ2-7	CASSLEGTAGLAGSYEQYF	TGTGCCAGCAGCTTAGAAGGGACCGCGGGACTAGCGGGTTCCTACGAGCAGTACTTC
NA	TRBV27	TRBD2	TRBJ2-7	CASRRLADSYEQYF	TGTGCCAGCAGACGACTAGCGGACTCCTACGAGCAGTACTTC
NA	TRBV6-5	TRBD2	TRBJ2-1	CASSYKLADNEQFF	TGTGCCAGCAGTTACAAACTAGCGGACAATGAGCAGTTCTTC
NA	TRBV5-4	NA	TRBJ2-7	CASREGNSNEQYF	TGTGCCAGCAGGGAGGGGAACAGCAACGAGCAGTACTTC
once	TRBV9	NA	TRBJ2-3	CASSVSVTDTQYF	TGTGCCAGCAGCGTCTCAGTGACAGATACGCAGTATTTT
NA	TRBV6-2/TRBV6-3	NA	TRBJ2-4	CASSLGGGRELNIQYF	TGTGCCAGCAGTTTGGGGGGCGGGAGAGAGTTAAACATTCAGTACTTC
few	TRBV7-8	TRBD2	TRBJ2-2	CASSLGLAGAGELFF	TGTGCCAGCAGCTTGGGACTAGCGGGAGCCGGGGAGCTGTTTTTT
NA	TRBV6-6	TRBD2	TRBJ2-7	CASSYPGLADEQYF	TGTGCCAGCAGTTACCCGGGACTAGCGGACGAGCAGTACTTC
NA	TRBV28	TRBD2	TRBJ2-2	CAVGLAGIHTGELFF	TGTGCCGTAGGACTAGCGGGAATTCACACCGGGGAGCTGTTTTTT
NA	TRBV14	TRBD2	TRBJ2-2	CASSLLGRVGGELFF	TGTGCCAGCAGCCTGCTAGGGAGGGTAGGCGGGGAGCTGTTTTTT
NA	TRBV6-5	NA	TRBJ1-1	CASSPISGATEAFF	TGTGCCAGCAGCCCGATTAGCGGGGCCACTGAAGCTTTCTTT
NA	TRBV27	NA	TRBJ2-2	CASSPRGPANTGELFF	TGTGCCAGCAGCCCAAGGGGTCCCGCGAACACCGGGGAGCTGTTTTTT
NA	TRBV9	NA	TRBJ2-1	CASSPSARPSNYNEQFF	TGTGCCAGCAGCCCCAGCGCACGCCCGAGCAACTACAATGAGCAGTTCTTC
NA	TRBV19	NA	TRBJ1-4	CASSNDRLNEKLFF	TGTGCCAGTAGTAACGACAGGCTGAATGAAAAACTGTTTTTT
NA	TRBV6-5	NA	TRBJ1-2	CASSYSARFLGYTF	TGTGCCAGCAGTTACTCAGCCAGGTTTTTGGGCTACACCTTC
NA	TRBV7-9	TRBD1	TRBJ2-1	CASRSDRVGSYNEQFF	TGTGCCAGCAGATCCGACAGGGTAGGCTCCTACAATGAGCAGTTCTTC
NA	TRBV6-2/TRBV6-3	NA	TRBJ2-1	CASSGDKYNEQFF	TGTGCCAGCAGTGGGGACAAGTACAATGAGCAGTTCTTC
NA	TRBV27	NA	TRBJ1-5	CASSLGQFNQPQHF	TGTGCCAGCAGTTTAGGCCAGTTCAATCAGCCCCAGCATTTT
once	TRBV18	TRBD2	TRBJ2-7	CASSLGTSGTYEQYF	TGTGCCAGCTCACTGGGAACTAGCGGAACCTACGAGCAGTACTTC
NA	TRBV7-3	NA	TRBJ2-1	CASSLAVAENNEQFF	TGTGCCAGCAGCTTGGCGGTAGCGGAAAACAATGAGCAGTTCTTC
NA	TRBV7-2	TRBD1	TRBJ1-2	CASSFDRGRTNYGYTF	TGTGCCAGCAGCTTCGACAGGGGGCGAACGAACTATGGCTACACCTTC
NA	TRBV18	TRBD1	TRBJ1-4	CASSADRATNEKLFF	TGTGCCAGCTCAGCGGACAGGGCAACTAATGAAAAACTGTTTTTT
NA	TRBV6-5	NA	TRBJ2-6	CASRPRISGANVLTF	TGTGCCAGCAGGCCCAGGATCTCTGGGGCCAACGTCCTGACTTTC
NA	TRBV9	TRBD2	TRBJ2-1	CASSPGTSSPGEQFF	TGTGCCAGCAGCCCCGGGACTAGCAGCCCCGGTGAGCAGTTCTTC
NA	TRBV5-8	TRBD1	TRBJ2-5	CASSLAGDREQETQYF	TGTGCCAGCAGCTTGGCTGGGGACAGGGAACAAGAGACCCAGTACTTC
NA	TRBV9	TRBD1	TRBJ2-5	CASSVGTGISQETQYF	TGTGCCAGCAGCGTAGGGACAGGGATAAGCCAAGAGACCCAGTACTTC
NA	TRBV5-5	NA	TRBJ2-1	CASSRPGVGSSYNEQFF	TGTGCCAGCAGCCGCCCGGGGGTGGGTAGCTCCTACAATGAGCAGTTCTTC
NA	TRBV19	NA	TRBJ2-3	CASSDGGPPDTQYF	TGTGCCAGTAGCGATGGAGGGCCCCCAGATACGCAGTATTTT
NA	TRBV28	TRBD1	TRBJ1-4	CASSLGQFEKLFF	TGTGCCAGCAGTTTGGGACAGTTTGAAAAACTGTTTTTT
NA	TRBV28	TRBD1	TRBJ2-7	CASSFQTGGLYTYEQYF	TGTGCCAGCAGTTTCCAGACAGGGGGCCTTTATACCTACGAGCAGTACTTC
once	TRBV9	TRBD1	TRBJ2-5	CASSTRQGGIQETQYF	TGTGCCAGCAGCACCCGACAGGGGGGGATACAAGAGACCCAGTACTTC